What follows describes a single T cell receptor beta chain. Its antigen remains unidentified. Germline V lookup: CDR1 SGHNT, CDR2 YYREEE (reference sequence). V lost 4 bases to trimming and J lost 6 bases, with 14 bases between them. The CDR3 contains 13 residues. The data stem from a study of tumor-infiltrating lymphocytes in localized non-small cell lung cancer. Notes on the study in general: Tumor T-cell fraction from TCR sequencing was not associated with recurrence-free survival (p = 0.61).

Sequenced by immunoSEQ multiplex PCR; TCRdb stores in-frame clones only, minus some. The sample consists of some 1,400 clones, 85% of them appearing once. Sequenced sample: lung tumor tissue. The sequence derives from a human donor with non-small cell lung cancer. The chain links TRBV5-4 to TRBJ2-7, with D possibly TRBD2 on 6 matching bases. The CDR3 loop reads CASSPGRAPEQYF. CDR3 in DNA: TGTGCCAGCAGCCCCGGGAGAGCGCCCGAGCAGTACTTC.